The clone carrying this TCR beta chain was seen more than once but under ten times. The antigen remains unidentified. This specimen comes from a study of T cells after yellow fever vaccination. A universal primer site and UMIs were added as TCR cDNA was made by 5'RACE template switching. TCRdb re-called the 5' RACE reads with MiXCR, one entry per CDR3 protein. The sample has approximately 300,000 distinct CDR3 sequences, 6.8% seen once; the top ten hold 18%. General study points: The secondary response showed a weaker magnitude and a faster peak, day 5 versus 15.

Germline trimming cut 2 bases from V and 8 bases from J; bases unmatched to any gene: 13. Germline-derived CDR1 and CDR2 are SGHTA and FQGTGA. The CDR3 has 17 amino acids. This receptor was identified in a man aged 18 to 30 who received the YFV17D yellow fever vaccine. The chain combines TRBV7-3 with TRBJ2-1; 9 bases are shared with TRBD1. The material sequenced was PBMCs, taken roughly 46 days after the first yellow fever vaccination. DNA for the CDR3: TGTGCCAGCAGCTTATTTCCCGGGACAGGGTTTAGGGATGAGCAGTTCTTC. Its protein product is CASSLFPGTGFRDEQFF.